This TCR beta chain stems from a study of molecular identifiers for immune sequencing clone quantification. The bulk TCR libraries were made with methods described before and with listed TCR primers. One entry per CDR3 protein, called by TCRdb with MiXCR from the PCR reads. The sample records a few hundred thousand distinct CDR3 sequences, around 25% being singletons. Looked up from germline, CDR1 is LGHNA and CDR2 is YSLEER. After removal of 0 bases from V and 1 base from J, the junction contained 6 bases not matched to a gene. The CDR3 extends over 17 amino acids. Study-wide results and limits: Spiked Jurkat TCR RNA equivalent to one cell was reportedly detectable in some 960,000 naive cells.

Comment on this clonotype: Its antigen is unidentified.

The gene calls are TRBV4-3 and TRBJ2-5, with 9 bases lining up with TRBD2. The material sequenced was naive CD8+ T cells from blood, with Jurkat cell RNA spiked in. The subset is: FACS-sorted CD8+CD4-CCR7+CD45RA+ naive T cells. The sequence derives from a human donor in good health. Some libraries in this study had Jurkat cell RNA spiked in. This CDR3 is CASSQDRLSGGQETQYF. The CDR3 region has the DNA TGCGCCAGCAGCCAAGATCGGCTTAGCGGGGGCCAAGAGACCCAGTACTTC.